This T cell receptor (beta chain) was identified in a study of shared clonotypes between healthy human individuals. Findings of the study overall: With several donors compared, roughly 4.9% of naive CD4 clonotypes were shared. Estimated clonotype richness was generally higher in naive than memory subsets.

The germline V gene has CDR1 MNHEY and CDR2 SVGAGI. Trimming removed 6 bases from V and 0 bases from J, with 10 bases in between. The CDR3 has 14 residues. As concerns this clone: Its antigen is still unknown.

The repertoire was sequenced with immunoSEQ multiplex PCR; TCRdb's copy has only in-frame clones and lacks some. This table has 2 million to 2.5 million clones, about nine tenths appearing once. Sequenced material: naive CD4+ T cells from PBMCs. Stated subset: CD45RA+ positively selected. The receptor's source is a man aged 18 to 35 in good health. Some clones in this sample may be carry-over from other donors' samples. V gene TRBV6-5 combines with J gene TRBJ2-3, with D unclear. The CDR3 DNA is TGTGCCAGCAGCCTCTCTAGGAGCACAGATACGCAGTATTTT. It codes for CASSLSRSTDTQYF.